This TCR beta chain originates from a study of shared clonotypes between healthy human individuals. V shed 5 bases, J shed 6 bases, and the junction held 5 bases outside the gene matches. This CDR3 has 15 amino acids. The V gene's germline CDR1 is SGHAT and CDR2 FQNNGV. The repertoire was sequenced with immunoSEQ multiplex PCR; TCRdb's copy has only in-frame clones and lacks some. The sample consists of about 600,000 clones, nearly 97% of them appearing once. In the naive CD8 group, cells lacked CD45RO and were positively selected for CCR7, so terminally differentiated effector memory CD45RA+ cells were left out. HIV-negative, healthy adults without recent acute infections or vaccinations were the donors.

What was sequenced was naive CD8+ T cells sorted from blood. This receptor was taken from a woman in her twenties or thirties in good health. The gene calls are TRBV11-2 and TRBJ2-3, with 13 bases that match TRBD2. The CDR3 DNA is TGTGCCAGCAGCCGGACTAGCGGGAGTGTTGATACGCAGTATTTT. Translated, it gives CASSRTSGSVDTQYF.